Given below is one T cell receptor beta chain in context. Its antigen is not known. CDR1 and CDR2 from the germline V gene are MDHEN and SYDVKM. CDR3 length: 15 amino acids. Trimming pared 6 bases from V and 5 bases from J, leaving 19 bases between. Original handling: There were no quality scores in the junction-only immunoSEQ sequences, so filtering differed. The assay was immunoSEQ multiplex PCR, and TCRdb's table has in-frame clones only and misses some. V, J and clone size were drawn from that table, and D and trimming were deduced from the DNA. The table includes 650,000 to 800,000 clones, over 60% detected once. The sample originates from a study of shared clonotypes between healthy human individuals. Study-level background: A couple of female and a few male donors aged 18 to 49 were enrolled.

Study outcomes and limitations: Shared across a handful of donors were around 5% of the naive CD4 clonotypes. Generation of non-shared clonotypes was less probable than generation of clonotypes shared by all four donors.

The sequencing input was memory CD4+ T cells sorted from blood. Documented subset: CD45RA-negative fraction. The receptor comes from a woman aged 25 to 39 in good health. The chain links TRBV28 to TRBJ2-5; no firm D call. The CDR3, as DNA: TGTGCCAGCAGCACACGGACGGAGCCCTCGGAGACCCAGTACTTC. Its protein is CASSTRTEPSETQYF.